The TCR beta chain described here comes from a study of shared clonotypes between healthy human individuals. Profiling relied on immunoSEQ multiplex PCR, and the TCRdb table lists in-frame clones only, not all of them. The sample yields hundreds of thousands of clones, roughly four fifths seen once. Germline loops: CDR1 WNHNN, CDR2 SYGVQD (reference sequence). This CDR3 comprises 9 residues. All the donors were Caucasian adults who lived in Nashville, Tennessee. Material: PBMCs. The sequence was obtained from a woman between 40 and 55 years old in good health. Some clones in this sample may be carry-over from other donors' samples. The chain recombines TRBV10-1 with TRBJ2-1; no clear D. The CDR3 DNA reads TGCGCTTCTGCGGATGAGCAGTTCTTC. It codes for CASADEQFF.